These 7 T cell receptor beta chains share one sample of origin, sequenced in a study of cytomegalovirus exposure and HLA in healthy donors. PCR used 60 Vbeta primers and 13 Jbeta primers. Clones were read by immunoSEQ multiplex PCR, and TCRdb kept only the in-frame ones, dropping some. The repertoire has around 150,000 clones, about three quarters of them found once; the top ten carry under 7.5%. The sequencing sample was made of PBMCs. Source of these receptors: a man between 40 and 49 years old in good health and CMV-seropositive.

The chain uses TRBV19 and TRBJ1-1, with a possible D match to TRBD1 (5 bases). V lost 2 bases and J 1 base, leaving 20 bases between the germline ends. CDR1 is LNHDA, CDR2 SQIVND, per germline (reference sequence). The CDR3 sequence is 18 residues long. The CDR3 bases are TGTGCCAGTAGTATAACCGGGGGTACCCCGCTAAAGAACACTGAAGCTTTCTTT. As protein: CASSITGGTPLKNTEAFF. The variable domain in full, with the rest retrieved from reference TRBV19 and TRBJ1-1, is DGGITQSPKYLFRKEGQNVTLSCEQNLNHDAMYWYRQDPGQGLRLIYYSQIVNDFQKGDIAEGYSVSREKKESFPLTVTSAQKNPTAFYLCASSITGGTPLKNTEAFFGQGTRLTVV.

A remark on this clone: Other DNA variants within this sample encode the same CDR3. The chain links TRBV6-5 to TRBJ1-1; D unclear. This CDR3 has 13 residues. Germline CDR1 and CDR2: MNHEY and SVGAGI. V shed 7 bases and J shed 0 bases, with 9 bases lying between them. The CDR3 DNA follows: TGTGCCAGCAAGAGGAGCATGAACACTGAAGCTTTCTTT. Its protein product is CASKRSMNTEAFF.

The V gene is TRBV7-5, the J gene TRBJ2-7; the table's D call, TRBD2, has no DNA check behind it. TRBV7-5 counts as a pseudogene. The CDR3 runs 15 residues. CDR3 bases: TGTGCCAGAAGTAAATGTCGGGTTCCGGGGGGCGAGCAGTACTTC. Its translation is CARSKCRVPGGEQYF.

The rearrangement joins TRBV5-1 to TRBJ2-3, with TRBD2 identical over 10 bases. The CDR3 loop spans 16 amino acids. V lost 5 bases, J lost 1 base, and 7 bases stayed unmatched. The germline V gene encodes CDR1 SGHRS and CDR2 YFSETQ. The CDR3 is CASRYTGTSGTDTQYF. The CDR3 DNA is TGCGCCAGCAGGTATACCGGGACTAGCGGCACAGATACGCAGTATTTT.

This clone was picked up a small number of times. The rearrangement links TRBV21-1 to TRBJ1-5; TRBD1, the table's D call, lacks a check against the DNA. TRBV21-1 constitutes a pseudogene. The CDR3 extends over 13 amino acids. The CDR3 sequence: CASSGTGYQPQHF. Written as DNA, the CDR3 is TGTGCCAGCAGCGGTACAGGGTATCAGCCCCAGCATTTT.

In DNA form, the CDR3 reads TGTGCCAGCAGCTTAGTAGACAGGGGTACGCAGTATTTT. Its translation is CASSLVDRGTQYF. J is TRBJ2-3 and V is TRBV7-9, with 8 bases that match TRBD1. Germline loops: CDR1 SEHNR, CDR2 FQNEAQ (reference sequence). V dropped 1 base and J dropped 8; count of bases not matched to a gene: 2. The CDR3 has 13 residues.

This clone was observed at least ten times. This sequence joins TRBV9 and TRBJ2-1; 8 bases align to TRBD2. CDR1 and CDR2 from the germline V gene are SGDLS and YYNGEE. V shed 4 bases and J 4 bases; nucleotides not matched to a gene: 16. The CDR3 runs 18 residues. The CDR3 DNA is TGTGCCAGCAGCCCGAGAGTAGCCAGCGGGAGCGCTTACAATGAGCAGTTCTTC. It is translated as CASSPRVASGSAYNEQFF.